This T cell receptor beta chain was captured in a study of cytomegalovirus exposure and HLA in healthy donors. Regarding the study as a whole: In vitro experiments confirmed that a few CMV-associated chains were specific for CMV antigens. The tendency of first-cohort TCR clusters to co-occur in the roughly 130 validation repertoires was the finding of a later analysis.

Between the trimmed V and J ends, which lost 3 bases and 5 bases, there was a span of 8 bases. Germline V gene data show CDR1 as SGHKS and CDR2 as YYEKEE (reference sequence). The CDR3 spans 12 residues. Only in-frame clones appear in the TCRdb table, and some are missing; sequencing was by immunoSEQ multiplex PCR. The sample includes roughly 170,000 clones, around 82% of them seen just once. On this clone itself: Its cognate antigen is unknown.

The genes are TRBV5-5 and TRBJ1-2; D is ambiguous. The sequence was obtained from a woman aged 18-29 years in good health and CMV-seropositive. The sequenced sample consisted of PBMCs. The DNA of the CDR3 is TGTGCCAGCAGCTGGGAGGAATATGGCTACACCTTC. Translation gives CASSWEEYGYTF.